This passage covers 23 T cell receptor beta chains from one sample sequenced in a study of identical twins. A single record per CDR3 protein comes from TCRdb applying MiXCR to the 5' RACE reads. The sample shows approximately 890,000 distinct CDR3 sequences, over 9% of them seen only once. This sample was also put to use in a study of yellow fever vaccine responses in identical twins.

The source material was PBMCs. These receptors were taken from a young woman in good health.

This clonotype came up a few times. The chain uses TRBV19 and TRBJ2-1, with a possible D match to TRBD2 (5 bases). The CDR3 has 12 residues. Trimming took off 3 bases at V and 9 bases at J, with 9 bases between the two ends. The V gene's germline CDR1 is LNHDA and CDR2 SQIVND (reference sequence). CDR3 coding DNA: TGTGCCAGTAGTATTGGAGGAACTGAGCAGTTCTTC. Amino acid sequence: CASSIGGTEQFF.

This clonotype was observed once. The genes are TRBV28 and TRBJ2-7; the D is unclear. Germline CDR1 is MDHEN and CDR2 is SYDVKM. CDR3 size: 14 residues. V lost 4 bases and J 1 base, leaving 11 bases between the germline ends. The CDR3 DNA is TGTGCCAGCAGTTCTTCCGGAGTTTCCTACGAGCAGTACTTC. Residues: CASSSSGVSYEQYF. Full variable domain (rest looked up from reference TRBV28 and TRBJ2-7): DVKVTQSSRYLVKRTGEKVFLECVQDMDHENMFWYRQDPGLGLRLIYFSYDVKMKEKGDIPEGYSVSREKKERFSLILESASTNQTSMYLCASSSSGVSYEQYFGPGTRLTVT.

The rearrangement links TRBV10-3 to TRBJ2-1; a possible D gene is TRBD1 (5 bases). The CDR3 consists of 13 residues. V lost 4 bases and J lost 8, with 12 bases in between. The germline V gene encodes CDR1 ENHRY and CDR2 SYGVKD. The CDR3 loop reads CAISADRSDEQFF. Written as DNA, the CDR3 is TGTGCCATCAGTGCCGACAGATCGGATGAGCAGTTCTTC.

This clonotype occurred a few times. CDR3 residues: CSASGTSPYEQYF. CDR3 sequence (DNA): TGCAGTGCTAGCGGGACTAGCCCCTACGAGCAGTACTTC. V and J are TRBV20-1 and TRBJ2-7; 9 bases line up with TRBD2. Germline CDR1 is DFQATT and CDR2 is SNEGSKA (reference sequence). There are 13 residues in the CDR3. V lost 3 bases to trimming and J lost 2 bases; unmatched junction nucleotides: 2.

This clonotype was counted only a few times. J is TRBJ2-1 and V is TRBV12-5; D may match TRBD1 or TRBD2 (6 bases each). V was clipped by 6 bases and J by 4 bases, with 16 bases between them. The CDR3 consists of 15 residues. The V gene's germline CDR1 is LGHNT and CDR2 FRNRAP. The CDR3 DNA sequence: TGTGCTAGTGGGGGGGCGGGGAATATATACAATGAGCAGTTCTTC. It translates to CASGGAGNIYNEQFF.

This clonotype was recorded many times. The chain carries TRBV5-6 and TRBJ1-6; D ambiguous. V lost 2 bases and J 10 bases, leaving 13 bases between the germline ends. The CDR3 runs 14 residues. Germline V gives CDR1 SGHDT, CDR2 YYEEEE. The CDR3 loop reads CASSFFRILSPLHF. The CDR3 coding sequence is TGTGCCAGCAGCTTCTTCCGAATCTTGTCACCCCTCCACTTT. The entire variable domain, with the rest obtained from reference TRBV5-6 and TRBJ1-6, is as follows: DAGVTQSPTHLIKTRGQQVTLRCSPKSGHDTVSWYQQALGQGPQFIFQYYEEEERQRGNFPDRFSGHQFPNYSSELNVNALLLGDSALYLCASSFFRILSPLHFGNGTRLTVT.

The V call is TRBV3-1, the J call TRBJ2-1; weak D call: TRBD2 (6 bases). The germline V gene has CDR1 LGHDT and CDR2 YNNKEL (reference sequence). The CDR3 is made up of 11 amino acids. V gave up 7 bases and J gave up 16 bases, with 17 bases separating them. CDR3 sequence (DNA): TGTGCCAGCATGGGACTGTCCGGGAAATTCTTC. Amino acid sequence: CASMGLSGKFF.

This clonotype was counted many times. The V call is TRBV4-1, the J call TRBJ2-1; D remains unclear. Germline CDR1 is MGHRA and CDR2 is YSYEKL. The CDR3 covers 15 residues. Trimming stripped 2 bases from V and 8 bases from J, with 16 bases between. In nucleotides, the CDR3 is TGCGCCAGCAGCCAAATCCTCGTCGTGGTCGATGAGCAGTTCTTC. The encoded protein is CASSQILVVVDEQFF.

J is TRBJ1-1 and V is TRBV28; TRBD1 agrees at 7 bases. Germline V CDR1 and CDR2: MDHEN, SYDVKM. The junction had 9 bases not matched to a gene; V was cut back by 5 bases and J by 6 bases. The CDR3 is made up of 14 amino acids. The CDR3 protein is CASSSPQQGSEAFF. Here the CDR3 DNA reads TGTGCCAGCAGTAGCCCCCAACAGGGGTCTGAAGCTTTCTTT.

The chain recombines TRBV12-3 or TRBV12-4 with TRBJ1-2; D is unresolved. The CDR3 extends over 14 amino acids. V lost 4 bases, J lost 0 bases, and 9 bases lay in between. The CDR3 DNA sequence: TGTGCCAGCAGTTATCCACGAACTAACTATGGCTACACCTTC. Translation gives CASSYPRTNYGYTF.

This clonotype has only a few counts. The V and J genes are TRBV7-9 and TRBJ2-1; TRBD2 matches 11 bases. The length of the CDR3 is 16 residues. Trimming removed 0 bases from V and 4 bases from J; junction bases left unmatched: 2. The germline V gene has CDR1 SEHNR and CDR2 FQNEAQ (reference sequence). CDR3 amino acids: CASSLAGLAAYNEQFF. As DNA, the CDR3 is TGTGCCAGCAGCTTAGCGGGACTAGCGGCTTACAATGAGCAGTTCTTC.

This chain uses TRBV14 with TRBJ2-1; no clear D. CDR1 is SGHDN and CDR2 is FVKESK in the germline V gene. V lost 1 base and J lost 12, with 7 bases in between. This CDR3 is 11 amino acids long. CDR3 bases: TGTGCCAGCAGCCAAGGTCTGACGCAGTTCTTC. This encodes CASSQGLTQFF.

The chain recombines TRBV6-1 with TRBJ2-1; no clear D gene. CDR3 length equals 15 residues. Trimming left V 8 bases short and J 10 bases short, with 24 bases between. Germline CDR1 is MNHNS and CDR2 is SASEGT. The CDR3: CASPSSSLSGYEQFF. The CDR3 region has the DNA TGTGCCAGCCCCTCGAGCTCGCTTTCAGGTTACGAGCAGTTCTTC.

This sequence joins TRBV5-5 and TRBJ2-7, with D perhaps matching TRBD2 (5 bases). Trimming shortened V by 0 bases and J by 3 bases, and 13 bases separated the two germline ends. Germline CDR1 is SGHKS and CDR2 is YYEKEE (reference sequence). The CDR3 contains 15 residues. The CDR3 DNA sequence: TGTGCCAGCAGCTTGGTTTGGCGGGCCATCTACGAGCAGTACTTC. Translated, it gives CASSLVWRAIYEQYF. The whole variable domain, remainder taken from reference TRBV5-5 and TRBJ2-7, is DAGVTQSPTHLIKTRGQQVTLRCSPISGHKSVSWYQQVLGQGPQFIFQYYEKEERGRGNFPDRFSARQFPNYSSELNVNALLLGDSALYLCASSLVWRAIYEQYFGPGTRLTVT.

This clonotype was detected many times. DNA for the CDR3: TGTGCCAGCAAGCGTCGACAGGGGAACACCGGGGAGCTGTTTTTT. Its translation: CASKRRQGNTGELFF. The rearrangement joins TRBV12-3 or TRBV12-4 to TRBJ2-2; 7 nucleotides line up with TRBD1. This CDR3 comprises 15 residues. V was pared by 7 bases and J by 1 base, with 6 bases of the junction left unmatched.

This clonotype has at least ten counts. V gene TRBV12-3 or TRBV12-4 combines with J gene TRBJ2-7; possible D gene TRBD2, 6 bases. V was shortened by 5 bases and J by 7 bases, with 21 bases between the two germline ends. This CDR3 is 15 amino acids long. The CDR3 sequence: CASSPAGHIAAEQYF. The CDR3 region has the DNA TGTGCCAGCAGTCCCGCCGGTCACATAGCGGCGGAGCAGTACTTC.

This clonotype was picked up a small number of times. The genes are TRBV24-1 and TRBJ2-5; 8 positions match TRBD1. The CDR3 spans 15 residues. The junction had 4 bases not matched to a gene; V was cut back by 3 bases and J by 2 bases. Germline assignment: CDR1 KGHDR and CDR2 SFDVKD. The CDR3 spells CATSDPGQAQETQYF. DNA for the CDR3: TGTGCCACCAGTGATCCGGGACAGGCACAAGAGACCCAGTACTTC.

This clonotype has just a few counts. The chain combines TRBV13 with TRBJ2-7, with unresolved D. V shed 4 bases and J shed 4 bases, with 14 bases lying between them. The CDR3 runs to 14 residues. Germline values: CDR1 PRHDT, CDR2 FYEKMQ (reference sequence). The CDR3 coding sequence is TGTGCCAGCAGCTGGGCAGGCCTCTCTTACGAGCAGTACGTC. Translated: CASSWAGLSYEQYV.

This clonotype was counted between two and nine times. CDR3 in DNA: TGTGCCAGCAGACCCGGGCAGGGGTACGAGCAGTACGTC. It codes for CASRPGQGYEQYV. V and J are TRBV6-1 and TRBJ2-7; TRBD1 might be the D (6 bases). Trimming pared 6 bases from V and 4 bases from J, leaving 13 bases between. Germline V CDR1 and CDR2: MNHNS, SASEGT. CDR3 length: 13 amino acids.

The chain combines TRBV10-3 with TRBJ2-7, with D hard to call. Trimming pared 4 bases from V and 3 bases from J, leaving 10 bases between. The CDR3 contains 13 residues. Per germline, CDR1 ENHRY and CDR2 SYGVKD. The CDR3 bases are TGTGCCATCAGTGCGGGCGGAAACTACGAGCAGTACTTC. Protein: CAISAGGNYEQYF.

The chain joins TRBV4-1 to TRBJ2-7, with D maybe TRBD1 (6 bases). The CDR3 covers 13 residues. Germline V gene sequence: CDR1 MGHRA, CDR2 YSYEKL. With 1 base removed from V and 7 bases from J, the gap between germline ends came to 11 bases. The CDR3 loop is CASSQGGRGEQYF. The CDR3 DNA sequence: TGCGCCAGCAGCCAAGGTGGTAGGGGGGAGCAGTACTTC.

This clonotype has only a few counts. This chain's CDR3 is CSGTKLAGYSDTQYF. CDR3 in DNA: TGCAGTGGCACCAAACTAGCGGGGTACTCAGATACGCAGTATTTT. V gene TRBV20-1 combines with J gene TRBJ2-3; 10 nucleotides align to TRBD2. The CDR3 has 15 amino acids. Germline lookup yields CDR1 DFQATT and CDR2 SNEGSKA (reference sequence). J gave up 4 bases and V 7 bases, and 11 bases lay outside the gene matches.

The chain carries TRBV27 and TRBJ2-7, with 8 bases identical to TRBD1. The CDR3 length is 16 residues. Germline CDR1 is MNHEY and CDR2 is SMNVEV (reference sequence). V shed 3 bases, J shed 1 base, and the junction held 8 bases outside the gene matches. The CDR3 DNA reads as TGTGCCAGCAGTTTGTCCCGACAGGGGAGTTCCTACGAGCAGTACTTC. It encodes CASSLSRQGSSYEQYF.